Listed below are T cell receptor beta chains from one sample, sequenced in a study of blood T cell repertoires in COVID-19. This table comes from immunoSEQ multiplex PCR, and its TCRdb copy is limited to in-frame clones, with some not included. This sample has a few hundred thousand clones, with about 90% found just once. Sequencing was performed on PBMCs or T cells enriched from blood (not recorded which). The receptors stem from a woman aged 55-69 years who had recovered from COVID-19. CDR3s include the opening cysteine and the closing phenylalanine or tryptophan. Each record gives: clone size, V gene, D gene, J gene, CDR3 DNA, CDR3 protein. D genes are given only for firm matches. Clone size is stated in some rows and not others, as once, few, many or a class when expanded.

>once|TRBV3-1/TRBV3-2|TRBD2|TRBJ2-3
TGTGCCAGCAGCTCTCCGGGAGTAGCGGGGTTCACAGATACGCAGTATTTT
CASSSPGVAGFTDTQYF
>-|TRBV11-3|TRBD2|TRBJ2-1
TGTGCCAGCAGCTCCAGGACTAGCGGGAGCCACAATGAGCAGTTCTTC
CASSSRTSGSHNEQFF
>once|TRBV19|TRBD1|TRBJ1-2
TGTGCCAGTAGTATAGAAAAGGGACAGGGTAATGGCTACACCTTC
CASSIEKGQGNGYTF
>-|TRBV30|-|TRBJ1-2
TGTGCCTGGAGTGGGACTCCCCCGCCAAACTATGGCTACACCTTC
CAWSGTPPPNYGYTF
>few|TRBV4-1|-|TRBJ1-1
TGCGCCAGCAGCCATCCCGAGGCGGGTGAAGCTTTCTTT
CASSHPEAGEAFF
>once|TRBV12-5|-|TRBJ1-2
TGTGCTAGTGGTTTAACAGGATTCCCCTATGGCTACACCTTC
CASGLTGFPYGYTF
>-|TRBV10-3|-|TRBJ1-1
TGTGCCATCCGACGACAGGAGAACACTGAAGCTTTCTTT
CAIRRQENTEAFF
>-|TRBV10-2|-|TRBJ1-5
TGCGCCAGCAGTGGGTTTGGACAGAGCAATCAGCCCCAGCATTTT
CASSGFGQSNQPQHF
>once|TRBV7-2|TRBD2|TRBJ2-7
TGTGCCAGCAGCTTGAGACTAGCGTTTTTCTACGAGCAGTACTTC
CASSLRLAFFYEQYF
>once|TRBV10-3|TRBD2|TRBJ2-1
TGTGCCATCAGTGTCGGGGCTAGCGGAAGCTCCTACAATGAGCAGTTCTTC
CAISVGASGSSYNEQFF
>-|TRBV30|TRBD1|TRBJ1-2
TGTGCCTGGAGTGCATGGACAGGGGGATATGGCTACACCTTC
CAWSAWTGGYGYTF
>-|TRBV29-1|-|TRBJ2-3
TGCAGCGTTCTGGGGGGATTCGCAGATACGCAGTATTTT
CSVLGGFADTQYF
>-|TRBV11-2|TRBD2|TRBJ2-3
TGTGCCAGCAGCTTAATTCCTAGCGGGGGGGCGACCACAGATACGCAGTATTTT
CASSLIPSGGATTDTQYF
>-|TRBV28|TRBD1|TRBJ1-4
TGTGCCAGCAGCCCGCCGGGACAGGGGGGAGAAAAACTGTTTTTT
CASSPPGQGGEKLFF
>-|TRBV25-1|-|TRBJ1-4
TGTGCCAGCAGTGAATACACGGGGGTCGGGCAGACTAATGAAAAACTGTTTTTT
CASSEYTGVGQTNEKLFF
>-|TRBV18|-|TRBJ1-4
TGTGCCAGCTCAACGTCCACAGGGGAAAAACTGTTTTTT
CASSTSTGEKLFF
>-|TRBV7-8|-|TRBJ1-5
TGTGCCAGCAGCCTACTGGGGGGGGATGATGGGTACAATCAGCCCCAGCATTTT
CASSLLGGDDGYNQPQHF
>-|TRBV6-2/TRBV6-3|-|TRBJ1-2
TGTGCCAGCAGTTATGGAACGGCCGGTCCGAGTAGCGGCTACACCTTC
CASSYGTAGPSSGYTF
>-|TRBV5-1|TRBD2|TRBJ2-2
TGCGCCAGCAGGAGAGGGCTAGCGGGAACCGGGGAGCTGTTTTTT
CASRRGLAGTGELFF
>-|TRBV5-1|-|TRBJ1-1
TGCGCCAGCAGTTATTCGGACAGCTACACTGAAGCTTTCTTT
CASSYSDSYTEAFF
>-|TRBV28|-|TRBJ1-6
TGTGCCAGCAGTTTGGCAGGGCTCTCACCCCTCCACTTT
CASSLAGLSPLHF
>once|TRBV19|TRBD1|TRBJ2-1
TGTGCCAGTAGTAGGGACAGGGAGGATGAGCAGTTCTTC
CASSRDREDEQFF
>-|TRBV19|TRBD1|TRBJ1-4
TGTGCCAGTAGTATGATAGGGACAGGGGTGACTAATGAAAAACTGTTTTTT
CASSMIGTGVTNEKLFF
>-|TRBV27|-|TRBJ2-1
TGTGCCAGCAGTTTAGAGGGAACCTACAATGAGCAGTTCTTC
CASSLEGTYNEQFF
>once|TRBV10-3|TRBD1|TRBJ1-3
TGTGCCATCAGTGACTCCCCCGGGACAGCCAAGATAGGAAACACCATATATTTT
CAISDSPGTAKIGNTIYF
>-|TRBV11-3|TRBD2|TRBJ2-7
TGTGCCAGCAGCTTAGATCCCGGCGGGGGTGAGCAGTACTTC
CASSLDPGGGEQYF
>-|TRBV28|TRBD1|TRBJ1-2
TGTGCCACCAGAGGACAGGGAGCTAACTATGGCTACACCTTC
CATRGQGANYGYTF
>-|TRBV12-3/TRBV12-4|TRBD2|TRBJ2-1
TGTGCCAGCAGTTCCCCTCCTGCGGGAGAACAGTTCTTC
CASSSPPAGEQFF
>-|TRBV20-1|TRBD2|TRBJ2-7
TGCAGTGCTAGTAATTGGGGGGAGGGAGGTGGATACGAGCAGTACTTC
CSASNWGEGGGYEQYF
>few|TRBV5-6|TRBD1|TRBJ1-6
TGTGCCAGCAGCTCCAGACAGGGAGCAGGATTGAGTTCACCCCTCCACTTT
CASSSRQGAGLSSPLHF
>-|TRBV6-1|-|TRBJ1-1
TGTGCCAGCAGTGAAAGGGATGAAGGGGGCACTGAAGCTTTCTTT
CASSERDEGGTEAFF
>-|TRBV6-5|-|TRBJ2-7
TGTGCCAGCACTGCAAGCCAGGCCTACGAGCAGTACTTC
CASTASQAYEQYF
>few|TRBV21-1|-|TRBJ1-5
TGTGCCAGTAAACCTTCTGGGAGTATACACAATCAGCCCCAGCATTTT
CASKPSGSIHNQPQHF
>-|TRBV7-3|-|TRBJ2-1
TGTGCCAGCAGCTCCGGGACAACTTTAAATGAGCAGTTCTTC
CASSSGTTLNEQFF
>-|TRBV21-1|-|TRBJ2-5
TGTGCCAGCAGCAAAGGGTTCCGGGACTCGGAGACGGAGACCCAGTACTTC
CASSKGFRDSETETQYF
>-|TRBV11-2|TRBD2|TRBJ2-1
TGTGCCAGCAGTCAATCTAGCGGGTCCTACAATGAGCAGTTCTTC
CASSQSSGSYNEQFF
>-|TRBV5-5|-|TRBJ1-3
TGTGCCAGCAGCTTAGTAGGGGCTGGAAACACCATATATTTT
CASSLVGAGNTIYF
>once|TRBV5-6|TRBD2|TRBJ2-7
TGTGCCAGCAGCTTACGACTAGCCCGGGAGCAGTACTTC
CASSLRLAREQYF
>-|TRBV7-3|-|TRBJ2-7
TGTGCCAGCAGCCTACAGGGTTTCGACGAGCAGTACTTC
CASSLQGFDEQYF
>-|TRBV28|TRBD1|TRBJ1-2
TGTGCCAGCACCAACAGGGGGCAACAGGGCTACACCTTC
CASTNRGQQGYTF
>-|TRBV19|TRBD1|TRBJ2-7
TGTGCCAGTAGCCGGGACAGGGTCGTCTACGAGCAGTACTTC
CASSRDRVVYEQYF
>-|TRBV7-8|-|TRBJ1-6
TGTGCCAGCAGCTTTCTACAGGGAACTAATTCACCCCTCCACTTT
CASSFLQGTNSPLHF